This TCR beta chain was sequenced in a study of blood T cell repertoires in COVID-19. Whole-study context: The United States, Italy and Spain provided the acute and convalescent COVID-19 samples. The analysed material was cDNA or gDNA that came from T cells, B-cell-depleted T cells, or PBMCs.

V was trimmed by 5 bases and J by 8 bases, leaving 13 bases between them. The CDR3 runs 13 residues. CDR1 and CDR2 from the germline V gene are SGHVS and FQNEAQ. Authors' data handling: How many nucleated cells were present was estimated from reference gene primer amplification. Only in-frame clones appear in the TCRdb table, and some are missing; sequencing was by immunoSEQ multiplex PCR. That table gives V, J and clone size, and the DNA gave D and trimming. The data contain about 240,000 clones, over 75% of them singletons. The gene calls are TRBV7-8 and TRBJ2-1; maybe TRBD1 (5 bases). Sequenced material: peripheral blood. This clonotype was sampled from a woman aged 25 to 39 with acute or convalescent COVID-19. The CDR3 is CASSRVARDEQFF. DNA for the CDR3: TGTGCCAGCAGCCGGGTGGCCAGGGATGAGCAGTTCTTC. Based on the CDR3 plus reference TRBV7-8 and TRBJ2-1, the full variable domain is GAGVSQSPRYKVAKRGQDVALRCDPISGHVSLFWYQQALGQGPEFLTYFQNEAQLDKSGLPSDRFFAERPEGSVSTLKIQRTQQEDSAVYLCASSRVARDEQFFGPGTRLTVL.